This TCR beta chain was obtained from a study of monozygotic twins with inflammatory bowel disease. About this clonotype itself: Its antigen remains unknown.

Whole-study results and caveats: Especially with disease activity, IBD patients had fewer clonotypes in common with others than healthy twins did. Discrimination among different T cell subtypes was not achievable.

The germline V gene has CDR1 SQVTM and CDR2 ANQGSEA. The CDR3 contains 13 residues. TCRdb re-called the 5' RACE reads and catalogs CDR3 proteins one per entry, DNA excluded. Its clone listing holds under 350,000 distinct CDR3 sequences. The sequencing input was blood. The rearrangement uses TRBV29-1 and TRBJ2-1. This TCR derives from a human donor with ulcerative colitis or Crohn's disease, or a healthy co-twin of an affected twin (not recorded which). CDR3 amino acids: CSVVGWSYNEQFF.